This TCR beta chain was sequenced during a study of tumor-infiltrating T cells and Merkel cell polyomavirus listed by TCRdb under 2017. Regarding the study in general: CD8+ T cells specific for the Merkel cell polyomavirus KLL epitope were examined in Merkel cell carcinoma patients. Varying disease stages were represented at patient presentation, and patients were followed for a median of approximately three years (range 1.1 to 6.0 years). Patients received varied, non-standardized therapies including chemotherapy, radiation and immunotherapies. TRB sequencing was performed on KLL-tetramer-sorted cells from blood or tumor-infiltrating lymphocytes in 14 samples, as well as on some 12 matched whole-tumor samples. Most whole-tumor samples were obtained as 25-micron curls cut from formalin-fixed, paraffin-embedded tissue blocks. Of all the tumor samples in the study, one was a frozen nodal tumor digest and another was a flash-frozen core biopsy of a metastasis. General study outcomes and caveats: A significant MCC-specific survival advantage (P = 0.0051) was associated with a greater number of unique KLL-specific clonotypes in tumors (about 5-120 vs 0-3). KLL-specific TRB repertoires were found to be diverse and largely private, with only one public clonotype, shared by two patients, identified among roughly 400 unique sequences. Significantly improved MCC-specific survival was associated with a higher fraction of KLL-specific T cells within tumors (about 1.7-18% versus roughly 0-0.15%). One limitation of the study is the small sample size (n = 12 patients). Because the study covered only a single viral epitope, T cells targeting other Merkel cell polyomavirus epitopes were not captured.

On this clone itself: What antigen it recognizes has not been identified. Base qualities are not recorded, but no much larger clone differs from it by a single base.

Libraries came from the immunoSEQ multiplex PCR assay. Genomic DNA extraction, TRB sequencing and normalization were performed by Adaptive Biotechnologies (Seattle, WA). Turning to the authors' computational methods: Clonality was computed as one minus Shannon entropy of productive TRB sequences normalized by log2 of unique productive sequences. KLL-specific clonotypes in tumors were identified by matching TCRbeta CDR3 amino acid sequences with those from each patient's tetramer-sorted sample. Held by TCRdb, this immuneACCESS table contains in-frame sequences only and omits some clones. Under half of the omission traces to an unresolved V gene where checked; the cause of the rest is unknown. V and J calls and clone size are given by that table; D and trimming were obtained from the DNA. This sample holds over 900 clones; more than 75% were observed only once. The ten largest account for roughly an eighth of the sample.

The CDR3, cysteine through phenylalanine, is 13 amino acids long. Only the CDR3 region is kept as DNA, spanning 39 bases read in frame from base 1. CDR1 and CDR2 are drawn from the germline V gene: SGHRS, YFSETQ. The V end loses 3 bases and the J end loses 8 bases, and a stretch of 14 bases separates them. By immunohistochemistry, the tumors of all patients showed robust positive staining for Merkel cell polyomavirus Large T antigen. The study included some 13 Merkel cell carcinoma patients who had robust KLL-tetramer+ populations, above 0.04% of CD8+ T cells, in blood and/or cultured TIL. Every patient was Caucasian, and patient ages ranged from roughly 50 to 85 years, with a median of approximately 64 years. Lymph node tumors were analyzed for patients with unknown primaries presenting with nodal disease, or where primary tissue was insufficient.

This clonotype was obtained from a woman aged 70-85 years with Merkel cell carcinoma. The sequence joins TRBV5-1 to TRBJ1-2; a confident D gene designation cannot be given. Sequenced material: lymph node tissue. The sequenced DNA is TGCGCCAGCAGCTCCACGGAGGATGGCGGCTACACCTTC. This sequence encodes CASSSTEDGGYTF.